The 17 T cell receptor beta chains reported below all come from one sample, sequenced in a study of blood T cell repertoires in COVID-19. TCRdb's table, derived via immunoSEQ multiplex PCR, lists solely in-frame clones and lacks some. The repertoire holds 150,000 or so clones, around 90% seen once, with approximately 3.7% in the top ten. The specimen was PBMCs or T cells enriched from blood (not recorded which). Receptors were obtained from a middle-aged woman who had been exposed to COVID-19.

This sequence joins TRBV29-1 and TRBJ2-3; maybe TRBD2 (5 bases). The CDR3 loop spans 13 amino acids. Per germline, CDR1 SQVTM and CDR2 ANQGSEA. Trimming stripped 8 bases from V and 2 bases from J, with 14 bases between. Here the CDR3 reads CSSEEVNTDTQYF. CDR3 in DNA: TGCAGCTCCGAGGAGGTGAACACAGATACGCAGTATTTT.

This clone was counted only a few times. The chain has TRBV7-2 and TRBJ1-1, with a weak D call TRBD1 (6 bases). This CDR3 is built from 15 residues. Trimming took off 3 bases at V and 0 bases at J, with 11 bases between the two ends. Per germline, CDR1 SGHTA and CDR2 FQGNSA. CDR3 protein: CASSFPGALNTEAFF. CDR3 coding DNA: TGTGCCAGCAGCTTTCCAGGGGCCTTGAACACTGAAGCTTTCTTT.

The V and J genes are TRBV9 and TRBJ1-4, with 10 positions matching TRBD1. Germline values: CDR1 SGDLS, CDR2 YYNGEE. The CDR3 is made up of 16 amino acids. V was clipped by 4 bases and J by 0 bases; unmatched bases: 3. In nucleotides, the CDR3 is TGTGCCAGCAGCTCCGGACAGGGGGCAACTAATGAAAAACTGTTTTTT. Protein: CASSSGQGATNEKLFF.

This clone was seen more than once but under ten times. In DNA form, the CDR3 reads TGTGCCAGCAGTTTAGTCCAGCGGGGGGACGAGCAGTACTTC. Residues: CASSLVQRGDEQYF. V is TRBV27 and J is TRBJ2-7, with 9 bases matching TRBD2. The CDR3 sequence is 14 residues long. Unmatched junction bases numbered 4, after V lost 2 bases and J lost 5 bases. Germline V gives CDR1 MNHEY, CDR2 SMNVEV (reference sequence).

In this sample, this clone turned up once. This chain connects TRBV5-1 to TRBJ2-3; possible D gene TRBD1, 6 bases. Trimming stripped 4 bases from V and 1 base from J, with 16 bases between. The length of the CDR3 is 16 residues. The germline gives CDR1 SGHRS, CDR2 YFSETQ. This CDR3 reads CASSIQGPQGTDTQYF. The CDR3 DNA sequence: TGCGCCAGCAGCATACAGGGACCCCAGGGCACAGATACGCAGTATTTT.

The chain uses TRBV28 and TRBJ1-1; tentatively, D is TRBD1 (6 bases). CDR3 length equals 14 residues. V was shortened by 2 bases and J by 0 bases, with 7 bases between the two germline ends. The germline gives CDR1 MDHEN, CDR2 SYDVKM. The CDR3 DNA reads as TGTGCCAGCAGTTTAACAGGGATGAACACTGAAGCTTTCTTT. Its translation: CASSLTGMNTEAFF.

V and J are TRBV5-1 and TRBJ1-5; D perhaps matches TRBD1 (6 bases). Germline V gene lookup returns CDR1 SGHRS and CDR2 YFSETQ. Trimming left V 1 base short and J 3 bases short, with 11 bases between. The CDR3 spans 15 residues. CDR3 bases: TGCGCCAGCAGCTTGAGGTCAGGGGCCAATCAGCCCCAGCATTTT. This sequence encodes CASSLRSGANQPQHF.

V and J are TRBV27 and TRBJ2-7, with D maybe TRBD2 (7 bases). V lost 6 bases, J lost 1 base, and 16 bases lay in between. There are 15 residues in the CDR3. Germline CDR1 is MNHEY and CDR2 is SMNVEV (reference sequence). CDR3: CASSLMGGPSYEQYF. The CDR3 DNA reads as TGTGCCAGCAGCCTAATGGGGGGGCCATCCTACGAGCAGTACTTC.

This sequence joins TRBV7-6 and TRBJ1-4; D unclear. CDR1 and CDR2 from the germline V gene are SGHVS and FNYEAQ. The CDR3 contains 11 residues. V lost 3 bases, J lost 8 bases, and 4 bases lay in between. The CDR3 is CASSFGEKLFF. DNA for the CDR3: TGTGCCAGCAGCTTTGGCGAAAAACTGTTTTTT.

This chain uses TRBV2 with TRBJ2-5, with D tentatively TRBD2 (6 bases). This CDR3 contains 13 residues. V lost 5 bases, J lost 2 bases, and 9 bases lay in between. Germline V gene lookup returns CDR1 SNHLY and CDR2 FYNNEI. The CDR3 reads CASSSAGQETQYF. The CDR3 bases are TGTGCCAGCAGTTCGGCGGGGCAAGAGACCCAGTACTTC.

The rearrangement links TRBV13 to TRBJ2-7; D is possibly TRBD2 (6 bases). CDR3 length equals 15 residues. V gave up 2 bases and J gave up 5 bases, with 16 bases separating them. Looked up from germline, CDR1 is PRHDT and CDR2 is FYEKMQ (reference sequence). The CDR3 coding sequence is TGTGCCAGCAGCTTATCGACTAGTAATTCCCACGAGCAGTACTTC. This sequence encodes CASSLSTSNSHEQYF.

This chain connects TRBV6-5 to TRBJ2-2; D is undetermined. The ends were cut back, 4 bases at V and 5 bases at J, with 8 bases in the middle. Germline CDR1 MNHEY, CDR2 SVGAGI. There are 13 residues in the CDR3. CDR3 coding DNA: TGTGCCAGCAGTTTCCTTGTAACCGGGGAGCTGTTTTTT. It specifies CASSFLVTGELFF.

The chain links TRBV6-2 or TRBV6-3 to TRBJ1-5; D call uncertain. V dropped 0 bases and J dropped 1 base, with 7 bases sitting between them. The germline CDR1 and CDR2 sequences are MNHEY and SVGEGT. The CDR3 has 15 amino acids. The CDR3 DNA is TGTGCCAGCAGTTACTCGAGTAAAAGCAATCAGCCCCAGCATTTT. Protein: CASSYSSKSNQPQHF.

The chain employs TRBV7-8 and TRBJ1-1; perhaps TRBD1 as D (5 bases). Trimming left V 5 bases short and J 3 bases short, with 19 bases between. This CDR3 is 16 amino acids long. Germline lookup yields CDR1 SGHVS and CDR2 FQNEAQ. As DNA, the CDR3 is TGTGCCAGCAGCCGAGTTGGGGGGATCGAGTACACTGAAGCTTTCTTT. Protein: CASSRVGGIEYTEAFF. The variable domain in full, with the rest retrieved from reference TRBV7-8 and TRBJ1-1, is GAGVSQSPRYKVAKRGQDVALRCDPISGHVSLFWYQQALGQGPEFLTYFQNEAQLDKSGLPSDRFFAERPEGSVSTLKIQRTQQEDSAVYLCASSRVGGIEYTEAFFGQGTRLTVV.

This chain uses TRBV12-3 or TRBV12-4 with TRBJ1-1, with D unresolved. The CDR3 runs to 12 residues. Trimming cost V 2 bases and J 4 bases, with 5 bases left between them. The CDR3 nucleotides are TGTGCCAGCAGTTTACTAAGCACTGAAGCTTTCTTT. This translates into CASSLLSTEAFF.

This rearrangement joins TRBV19 to TRBJ1-1; 9 nucleotides match TRBD1. Trimming took 8 bases from V and 2 from J; bases not matched to a gene: 9. Germline V gene lookup returns CDR1 LNHDA and CDR2 SQIVND (reference sequence). The CDR3 has 15 residues. The CDR3 is CASGRTGDFNTEAFF. The CDR3 bases are TGTGCCAGTGGACGGACAGGGGATTTCAACACTGAAGCTTTCTTT. Full variable domain (outside the CDR3, taken from reference TRBV19 and TRBJ1-1): DGGITQSPKYLFRKEGQNVTLSCEQNLNHDAMYWYRQDPGQGLRLIYYSQIVNDFQKGDIAEGYSVSREKKESFPLTVTSAQKNPTAFYLCASGRTGDFNTEAFFGQGTRLTVV.

The chain carries TRBV6-5 and TRBJ1-5; D is uncertain. Looked up from germline, CDR1 is MNHEY and CDR2 is SVGAGI. V was shortened by 5 bases and J by 2 bases, with 7 bases between the two germline ends. The CDR3 length is 13 residues. CDR3 coding DNA: TGTGCCAGCAGTCCGCAGGGCAATCAGCCCCAGCATTTT. It yields the protein CASSPQGNQPQHF.